A single TCR beta chain is shown here with its context. What it binds is not known. The data stem from a study of cytomegalovirus exposure and HLA in healthy donors. PCR used 60 Vbeta primers and 13 Jbeta primers. The repertoire was sequenced with immunoSEQ multiplex PCR; TCRdb's copy has only in-frame clones and lacks some. This table holds about 160,000 clones, approximately 80% found once. Germline CDR1 reads PRHDT; CDR2 reads FYEKMQ (reference sequence). Trimming cost V 6 bases and J 6 bases, with 11 bases left between them. The CDR3 length is 12 residues. Study-level points and caveats: Later analysis associated a missense DCLRE1C variant with TCR beta V- and J-gene trimming. Later, an analysis showed that TCR beta chains associated with HLA were more clonally expanded than others that were equally common.

The receptor was isolated from a male donor in good health and CMV-seropositive. The sequenced sample was PBMCs. The chain couples TRBV13 to TRBJ1-1, with a weak D call TRBD1 (6 bases). For the CDR3, the DNA is TGTGCCAGCAGGACACAGGGAGCTGAAGCTTTCTTT. It codes for CASRTQGAEAFF.